This T cell receptor beta chain stems from a study of cytomegalovirus exposure and HLA in healthy donors. PCR employed 60 Vbeta and 13 Jbeta primers. Profiled with immunoSEQ multiplex PCR; TCRdb holds only in-frame clones, not every one. This table holds 90,000 to 110,000 clones, about 81% found once. There are 15 residues in the CDR3. Trimming cost V 0 bases and J 3 bases; bases outside gene matches: 4. Per germline, CDR1 MNHNY and CDR2 SVGAGI (reference sequence). General study points: Per published reports, the classifier diagnosed cytomegalovirus status with high specificity and sensitivity. Most CMV-associated TCR beta chains appeared HLA-restricted in a later analysis. Researchers counted roughly 160 TCR beta chains as cytomegalovirus-associated.

On this clone: What it recognizes is unknown.

The sequence was obtained from a man aged 25-45 years in good health and CMV-seronegative. This rearrangement joins TRBV6-6 to TRBJ2-7, with TRBD2 identical over 8 bases. The sequencing input was PBMCs. DNA for the CDR3: TGTGCCAGCAGTTACTCGAGCGGGAGCGGCTACGAGCAGTACTTC. Its translation: CASSYSSGSGYEQYF.